The clone carrying this TCR beta chain has at least ten counts. Its antigen is currently unknown. This entry belongs to a study of T cells in Graves' hyperthyroidism and ophthalmopathy. Notes on the study in general: Ophthalmopathy was separated from stable hyperthyroidism by a 13 V-J model.

The CDR3 runs 15 residues. V dropped 6 bases and J dropped 3; count of bases not matched to a gene: 5. What was amplified from RNA transcripts were TCR beta CDR3 regions. TCR CDR3 regions were first amplified by RT-PCR with HTBI primers. MiXCR, run by TCRdb on the multiplex PCR reads, gives a single entry per CDR3 protein. The table includes approximately 430,000 distinct CDR3 sequences, roughly 15% detected once. Sequenced material: blood. The chain recombines TRBV12-3 or TRBV12-4 with TRBJ2-1; 10 nucleotides line up with TRBD2. This sequence was found in a man younger than 30 with Graves' ophthalmopathy. The CDR3, as DNA: TGTGCCAGCAGGCCCGGGACTAGCGTCTACAATGAGCAGTTCTTC. It translates to CASRPGTSVYNEQFF.